Reported below is one TCR beta chain. No antigen is known for it. Newly diagnosed hyperthyroidism patients aged 18 to 65 years had disease lasting under 2 months. Exclusion followed for patients with uncontrolled infection, other autoimmune disease, pregnancy or lactation. These data originate in a study of T cells in Graves' hyperthyroidism and ophthalmopathy. Background on the study: Peripheral blood was drawn at first diagnosis, prior to all treatment.

The CDR3 runs to 15 residues. After removal of 3 bases from V and 3 bases from J, the junction contained 5 bases not matched to a gene. CDR1 and CDR2 from the germline V gene are MNHEY and SVGAGI. From RNA transcripts, TCR beta CDR3 regions were amplified. With the HTBI primer set, the TCR CDR3 went through a first round of RT-PCR. One entry per CDR3 protein, called by TCRdb with MiXCR from the multiplex PCR reads. The table records hundreds of thousands of distinct CDR3 sequences, approximately 36% of them present only once. General study points: Most clonotypes expanded in thyroid above 0.001 were likewise present in blood.

The clonotype originates from a woman in her 40s with Graves' hyperthyroidism. Sequences were obtained from blood. V is TRBV6-5 and J is TRBJ1-5, with TRBD1 identical over 7 bases. The CDR3, as DNA: TGTGCCAGCAGTTATTCCAGGGGGATCAATCAGCCCCAGCATTTT. This encodes CASSYSRGINQPQHF.